These T cell receptor beta chains were read from a single sample in a study of Graves' ophthalmopathy and Graves' hyperthyroidism. TCRdb recomputed calls from the multiplex PCR reads with MiXCR, one row per CDR3 protein. The sample has just over 600,000 distinct CDR3 sequences; over 20% are singletons. Specimen: peripheral blood. The receptors were sampled from a woman younger than 35 with stable Graves' hyperthyroidism. Some clones in this sample may be carry-over from other donors' samples. The CDR3 runs from the conserved cysteine through the conserved F or W. Each record gives: D gene, J gene, V gene, clone size, CDR3 DNA, CDR3 protein. D genes are given only for firm matches. Clone sizes are given selectively: once, few, many, or a class where the clone is expanded.

d_gene: .; j_gene: TRBJ2-4; v_gene: TRBV7-9; abundance: many; CDR3nt: TGTGCCAGCACCCCGTTTAGGGGGAACATTCAGTACTTC; CDR3aa: CASTPFRGNIQYF
d_gene: TRBD1; j_gene: TRBJ2-2; v_gene: TRBV6-1; abundance: many; CDR3nt: TGTGCCAGCAGGACAGGGGGAATAGATGCCGGGGAGCTGTTTTTT; CDR3aa: CASRTGGIDAGELFF
d_gene: .; j_gene: TRBJ2-7; v_gene: TRBV2; abundance: many; CDR3nt: TGTGCCAGCAGAGACGGAAGAGTCGAGCAGTACTTC; CDR3aa: CASRDGRVEQYF
d_gene: .; j_gene: TRBJ2-2; v_gene: TRBV28; abundance: many; CDR3nt: TGTGCCAGCAGCCCACCCTTAACAGGGCTAGGCGGGGAGCTGTTTTTT; CDR3aa: CASSPPLTGLGGELFF
d_gene: TRBD1; j_gene: TRBJ2-5; v_gene: TRBV6-1; abundance: few; CDR3nt: TGTGCCAGCAGTGAACTTCCCCGACAGGGGTGGGGGTCGCGGGAGACCCAGTACTTC; CDR3aa: CASSELPRQGWGSRETQYF
d_gene: TRBD1; j_gene: TRBJ1-6; v_gene: TRBV5-1; abundance: many; CDR3nt: TGCGCCAGCAGCTTGGCCCGGGACAGGGCTTATTCACCCCTCCACTTT; CDR3aa: CASSLARDRAYSPLHF
d_gene: TRBD1; j_gene: TRBJ1-2; v_gene: TRBV2; abundance: many; CDR3nt: TGTGCCAGCAGTGAAGATGACAGGGGAATAGATGGCTACACCTTC; CDR3aa: CASSEDDRGIDGYTF
d_gene: TRBD2; j_gene: TRBJ2-7; v_gene: TRBV27; abundance: many; CDR3nt: TGTGCCAGCAGTTTGGGTAGCGGGAGGGTTACCTACGAGCAGTACTTC; CDR3aa: CASSLGSGRVTYEQYF
d_gene: TRBD2; j_gene: TRBJ2-1; v_gene: TRBV20-1; abundance: .; CDR3nt: TGCAGTGCTAGTGGGGGACTAGCGGGGGGGACCTACAATGAGCAGTTCTTC; CDR3aa: CSASGGLAGGTYNEQFF
d_gene: .; j_gene: TRBJ2-7; v_gene: TRBV19; abundance: many; CDR3nt: TGTGCCAGTTACCGCCGACAGGAGGAAAGCGAGCAGTACTTC; CDR3aa: CASYRRQEESEQYF
d_gene: .; j_gene: TRBJ2-7; v_gene: TRBV5-1; abundance: few; CDR3nt: TGCGCCAGCAGCTTGGACCAGGGACAATCTTACGAGCAGTACTTC; CDR3aa: CASSLDQGQSYEQYF
d_gene: .; j_gene: TRBJ2-7; v_gene: TRBV6-5; abundance: many; CDR3nt: TGTGCCAGCAGTTACGGCTTGGGGGGGACAACCTACGAGCAGTACTTC; CDR3aa: CASSYGLGGTTYEQYF
d_gene: .; j_gene: TRBJ1-5; v_gene: TRBV20-1; abundance: many; CDR3nt: TGCAGTGCTAGAAGCCGGTCCGGGAATCAGCCCCAGCATTTT; CDR3aa: CSARSRSGNQPQHF
d_gene: .; j_gene: TRBJ2-7; v_gene: TRBV20-1; abundance: many; CDR3nt: TGCAATGCCGTACAGCACGAGCAGTACTTC; CDR3aa: CNAVQHEQYF
d_gene: TRBD2; j_gene: TRBJ2-5; v_gene: TRBV5-1; abundance: .; CDR3nt: TGCGCCAGCAGCTTTCTCGATTGGGGGGGACAAGAGACCCAGTACTTC; CDR3aa: CASSFLDWGGQETQYF
d_gene: .; j_gene: TRBJ2-5; v_gene: TRBV6-1; abundance: .; CDR3nt: TGTGCCAGCAGTAAGTTTGCAGCCGAACAAGAGACCCAGTACTTC; CDR3aa: CASSKFAAEQETQYF
d_gene: TRBD2; j_gene: TRBJ2-7; v_gene: TRBV20-1; abundance: many; CDR3nt: TGCAGTGCTAGAATGCAACTAGCGGGCCTCTACGAGCAGTACTTC; CDR3aa: CSARMQLAGLYEQYF
d_gene: TRBD2; j_gene: TRBJ2-5; v_gene: TRBV6-1; abundance: .; CDR3nt: TGTGCCAGCAGTGGGGTTAGCGGGTTCCAAGAGACCCAGTACTTC; CDR3aa: CASSGVSGFQETQYF
d_gene: .; j_gene: TRBJ1-5; v_gene: TRBV6-1; abundance: many; CDR3nt: TGTGCCAGCAGTGAAGGTTTCGGCGGGCCCCAGCATTTT; CDR3aa: CASSEGFGGPQHF
d_gene: .; j_gene: TRBJ2-7; v_gene: TRBV6-1; abundance: .; CDR3nt: TGTGCCAGCAGTGAAGACGTACCTTTCTACGAGCAGTACTTC; CDR3aa: CASSEDVPFYEQYF
d_gene: .; j_gene: TRBJ2-7; v_gene: TRBV28; abundance: many; CDR3nt: TGTGCCAGCAGTTTTTCACTAATCCCCTACGAGCAGTACTTC; CDR3aa: CASSFSLIPYEQYF
d_gene: .; j_gene: TRBJ2-7; v_gene: TRBV5-1; abundance: .; CDR3nt: TGCGCCAGCAGCCCGCAGGACGGGTCCTACGAGCAGTACTTC; CDR3aa: CASSPQDGSYEQYF
d_gene: TRBD1; j_gene: TRBJ2-2; v_gene: TRBV9; abundance: .; CDR3nt: TGTGCCAGCAGTCTCAAGTCAGGGGGCGAGCCCGGGGAGCTGTTTTTT; CDR3aa: CASSLKSGGEPGELFF
d_gene: TRBD1; j_gene: TRBJ2-7; v_gene: TRBV12-3/TRBV12-4; abundance: many; CDR3nt: TGTGCCAGCAGGACCGGGACAGAGCTCTACGAGCAGTACTTC; CDR3aa: CASRTGTELYEQYF
d_gene: .; j_gene: TRBJ1-1; v_gene: TRBV18; abundance: .; CDR3nt: TGTGCCAGCTCAACCAAGGGGACTGAAGCTTTCTTT; CDR3aa: CASSTKGTEAFF
d_gene: .; j_gene: TRBJ2-7; v_gene: TRBV11-1; abundance: many; CDR3nt: TGTGCCAGCAGCTTACCCAACAGGCAGCTCTCCCACGAGCAGTACTTC; CDR3aa: CASSLPNRQLSHEQYF
d_gene: TRBD1; j_gene: TRBJ2-2; v_gene: TRBV11-2; abundance: .; CDR3nt: TGTGCCAGCAGCGGTGGGACAGGAGAGAACACCGGGGAGCTGTTTTTT; CDR3aa: CASSGGTGENTGELFF
d_gene: .; j_gene: TRBJ2-5; v_gene: TRBV9; abundance: many; CDR3nt: TGTGCCAGCAGCGAAAGGGCAGACCAAGAGACCCAGTACTTC; CDR3aa: CASSERADQETQYF
d_gene: .; j_gene: TRBJ2-4; v_gene: TRBV28; abundance: many; CDR3nt: TGTGCCAGCAGTCCACCTTGGTGGGTCGGAGGCAACATTCAGTACTTC; CDR3aa: CASSPPWWVGGNIQYF
d_gene: .; j_gene: TRBJ1-1; v_gene: TRBV12-3/TRBV12-4; abundance: many; CDR3nt: TGTGCCAGCAGTAGGGACATGGGGCGGAACACTGAAGCTTTCTTT; CDR3aa: CASSRDMGRNTEAFF
d_gene: .; j_gene: TRBJ2-7; v_gene: TRBV6-5; abundance: many; CDR3nt: TGTGCCAGCAGGGGACACACCTACGAGCAGTACTTC; CDR3aa: CASRGHTYEQYF
d_gene: .; j_gene: TRBJ2-5; v_gene: TRBV5-1; abundance: .; CDR3nt: TGCGCCAGCAGCTCTCGGCCCAGTGAAGAGACCCAGTACTTC; CDR3aa: CASSSRPSEETQYF
d_gene: .; j_gene: TRBJ1-6; v_gene: TRBV30; abundance: few; CDR3nt: TGTGCCTGGAGGGGGTTCGATAATTCACCCCTCCACTTT; CDR3aa: CAWRGFDNSPLHF
d_gene: .; j_gene: TRBJ2-7; v_gene: TRBV6-1; abundance: .; CDR3nt: TGTGCCAGCCAAAAAAACTACGGCGAGCAGTACTTC; CDR3aa: CASQKNYGEQYF
d_gene: .; j_gene: TRBJ1-2; v_gene: TRBV29-1; abundance: many; CDR3nt: TGCAGCGTTGCACAGGGTGACTATGGCTACACCTTC; CDR3aa: CSVAQGDYGYTF
d_gene: TRBD2; j_gene: TRBJ2-5; v_gene: TRBV9; abundance: many; CDR3nt: TGTGCCAGCAGCGTATGGGAGGGAGAGGGAGAGACCCAGTACTTC; CDR3aa: CASSVWEGEGETQYF
d_gene: .; j_gene: TRBJ2-5; v_gene: TRBV28; abundance: .; CDR3nt: TGTGCCAGCAGTTCTGATACAGGGATTGAGACCCAGTACTTC; CDR3aa: CASSSDTGIETQYF
d_gene: .; j_gene: TRBJ2-7; v_gene: TRBV15; abundance: many; CDR3nt: TGTGCCACCAGCAGAGAAGGAGGGAGCGAGCAGTACTTC; CDR3aa: CATSREGGSEQYF
d_gene: .; j_gene: TRBJ2-7; v_gene: TRBV27; abundance: many; CDR3nt: TGTGCCAGCAGTTTATCGAAGGGGAATCACTACGAGCAGTACTTC; CDR3aa: CASSLSKGNHYEQYF
d_gene: .; j_gene: TRBJ2-6; v_gene: TRBV28; abundance: .; CDR3nt: TGTGCCAGCAGTTTATTACTCGGGATTGGGGCCAACGTCCTGACTTTC; CDR3aa: CASSLLLGIGANVLTF
d_gene: .; j_gene: TRBJ2-2; v_gene: TRBV10-3; abundance: many; CDR3nt: TGTGCCATCAGTGAGGGCCCCGGGGAGCTGTTTTTT; CDR3aa: CAISEGPGELFF
d_gene: .; j_gene: TRBJ1-1; v_gene: TRBV24-1; abundance: .; CDR3nt: TGTGCCACCAGTGCGGCTAATGGGCAGAAAGCTTTCTTT; CDR3aa: CATSAANGQKAFF
d_gene: .; j_gene: TRBJ1-2; v_gene: TRBV3-1; abundance: .; CDR3nt: TGTGCCAGCAGCCAACTCTCGGTGGACGGGAAAAACTGTGGCTACACCTTC; CDR3aa: CASSQLSVDGKNCGYTF
d_gene: .; j_gene: TRBJ1-2; v_gene: TRBV15; abundance: many; CDR3nt: TGTGCCACCAGCAGAGTGGGGGAATCCTATGGCTACACCTTC; CDR3aa: CATSRVGESYGYTF
d_gene: .; j_gene: TRBJ1-2; v_gene: TRBV15; abundance: many; CDR3nt: TGTGCCACCAGACAGGGAGTCGACTATGGCTACACCTTC; CDR3aa: CATRQGVDYGYTF
d_gene: TRBD2; j_gene: TRBJ2-2; v_gene: TRBV7-8; abundance: many; CDR3nt: TGTGCCAGCAGCCCCGACGAACTAGCGACGATGTCCGGGGAGCTGTTTTTT; CDR3aa: CASSPDELATMSGELFF
d_gene: .; j_gene: TRBJ1-2; v_gene: TRBV27; abundance: many; CDR3nt: TGTGCCAGCAGTCCCGACGTCCAATGGGGTGGCTACACCTTC; CDR3aa: CASSPDVQWGGYTF